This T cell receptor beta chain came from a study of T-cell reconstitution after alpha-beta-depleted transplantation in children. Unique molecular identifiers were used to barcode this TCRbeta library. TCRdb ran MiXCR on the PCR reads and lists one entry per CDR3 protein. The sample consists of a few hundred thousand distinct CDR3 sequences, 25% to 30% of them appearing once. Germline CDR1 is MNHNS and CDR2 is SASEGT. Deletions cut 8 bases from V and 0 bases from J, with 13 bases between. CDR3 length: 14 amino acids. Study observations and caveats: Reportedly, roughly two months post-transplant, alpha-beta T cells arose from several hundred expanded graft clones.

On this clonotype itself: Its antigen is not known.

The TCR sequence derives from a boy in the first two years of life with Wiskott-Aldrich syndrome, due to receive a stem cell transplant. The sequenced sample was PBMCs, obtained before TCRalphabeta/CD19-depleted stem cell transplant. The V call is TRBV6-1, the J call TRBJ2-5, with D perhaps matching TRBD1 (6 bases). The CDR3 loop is CASGWQGNQETQYF. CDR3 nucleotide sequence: TGTGCCAGCGGATGGCAGGGGAACCAAGAGACCCAGTACTTC.